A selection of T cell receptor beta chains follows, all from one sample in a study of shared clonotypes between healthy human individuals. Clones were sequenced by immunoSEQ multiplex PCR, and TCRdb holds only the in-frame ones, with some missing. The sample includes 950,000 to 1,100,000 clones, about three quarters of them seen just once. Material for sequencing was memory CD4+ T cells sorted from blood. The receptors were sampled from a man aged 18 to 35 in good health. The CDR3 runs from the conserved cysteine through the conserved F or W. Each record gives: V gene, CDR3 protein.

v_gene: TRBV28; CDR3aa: CASRKQGADTQYF
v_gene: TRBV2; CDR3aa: CASSFTGRGVNEKLFF
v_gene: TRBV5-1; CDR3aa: CASSLGREGSREQFF
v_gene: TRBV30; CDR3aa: CAWRTYTGELFF
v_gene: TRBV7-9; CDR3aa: CASSLGQGARDTQYF
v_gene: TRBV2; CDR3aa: CASSLRQGQGNYGYTF
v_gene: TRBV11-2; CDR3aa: CASSLDRGGQLAKNIQYF
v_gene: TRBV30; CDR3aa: CAWVTGQGTDTQYF
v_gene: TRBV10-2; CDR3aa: CASSESIRMLAGVSYNEQFF
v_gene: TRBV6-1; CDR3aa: CASNRGGAYNEQFF
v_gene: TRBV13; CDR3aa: CASSRGHTQETQYF
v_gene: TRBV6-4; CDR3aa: CASSDSKGVGTEAFF
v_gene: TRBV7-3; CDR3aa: CASSLTGAVVAGANVLTF
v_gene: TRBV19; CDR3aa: CASSLPRGYGNQPQHF
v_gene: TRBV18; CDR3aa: CASSPVGTAANYGYTF
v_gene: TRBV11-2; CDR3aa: CASSRSSGRDTGELFF
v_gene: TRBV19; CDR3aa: CASSSNRGDYGYTF
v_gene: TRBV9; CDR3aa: CASSRGGAEKLFF
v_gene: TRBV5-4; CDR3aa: CASSLDIFGTDTQYF
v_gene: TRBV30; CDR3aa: CAWRLAGASTGELFF
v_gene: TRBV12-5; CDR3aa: CASGLVKGQTPYEQYF
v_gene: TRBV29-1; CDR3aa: CSVEDLGVNEQFF
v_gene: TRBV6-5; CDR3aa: CASSSRDGKGDF
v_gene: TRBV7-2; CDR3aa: CASSLGLGLAGGREQYF
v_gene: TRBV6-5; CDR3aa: CASSYSNSGDQPQHF
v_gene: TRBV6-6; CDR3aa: CASSRTGVSSGNTIYF
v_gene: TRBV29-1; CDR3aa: CSVESILNTEAFF
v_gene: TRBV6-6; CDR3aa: CASNGRTGTGELFF
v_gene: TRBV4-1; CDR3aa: CASSTRQGATGELFF
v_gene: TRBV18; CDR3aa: CASSPPGQLASGYTF
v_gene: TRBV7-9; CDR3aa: CASSFWLADYNEQFF
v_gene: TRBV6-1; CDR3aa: CASSAHQGAGYRRLSSPLHF
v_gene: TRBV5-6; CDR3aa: CASSSGTVTYEQYF
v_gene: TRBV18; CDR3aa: CASSPILAEYTDTQYF
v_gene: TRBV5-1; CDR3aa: CASSLEVSPGELFF
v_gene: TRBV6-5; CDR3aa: CASSLQGIGTEAFF
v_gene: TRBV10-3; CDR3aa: CAISESPAGGVDTQYF
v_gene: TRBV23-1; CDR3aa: CASSQFVQDRSSGANVLTF
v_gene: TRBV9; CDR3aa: CASSGRDEQFF
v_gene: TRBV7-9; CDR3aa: CASSLIQGSYNEQFF
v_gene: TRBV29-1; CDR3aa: CSAVGRRGIDTQYF
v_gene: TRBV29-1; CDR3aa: CSVKGQKVDTQYF
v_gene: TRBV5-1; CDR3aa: CASSLASGQGTDTQYF
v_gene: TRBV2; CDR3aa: CASVSGPLRGYTF
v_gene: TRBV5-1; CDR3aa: CASSLVLAGDTQYF
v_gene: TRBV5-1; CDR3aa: CASSLGTAAYEQYF
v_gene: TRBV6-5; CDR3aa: CASLPSGSGSYEQYF
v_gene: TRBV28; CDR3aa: CASSYLTGANVLTF